This entry concerns a single T cell receptor (beta chain). One end of the junction varies from germline; a read error may be responsible. The CDR3 covers 14 residues. The germline V gene has CDR1 MNHEY and CDR2 SMNVEV (reference sequence). The entry originates in a study of T cells in Graves' hyperthyroidism and ophthalmopathy. RNA transcripts provided the source from which TCR beta CDR3 regions were amplified. When the TCR CDR3 underwent first-round RT-PCR, the HTBI primer set was used. Via MiXCR, TCRdb re-called the multiplex PCR reads, giving one row per CDR3 protein. The sample contains 300,000 to 400,000 distinct CDR3 sequences, more than 11% of which appear only once.

This TCR derives from a woman in her twenties or thirties with Graves' hyperthyroidism. This rearrangement joins TRBV27 to TRBJ1-1; possibly TRBD1 for D (5 bases). Sequencing input: blood. CDR3 nucleotides: TGTACCAGCAGTCCCGGACATTTGAACACTGAAGCTTTCTTT. Translation gives CTSSPGHLNTEAFF.